This T cell receptor (beta chain) stems from a study of spatial heterogeneity in lung cancer. Study-wide background: Averaged across combinations, each unique TCR and UMI pairing appeared more than ten times in raw reads, which were uncorrected.

Germline values: CDR1 SGHTA, CDR2 FQGTGA. V was shortened by 4 bases and J by 1 base, with 6 bases between the two germline ends. CDR3 length equals 13 residues. General study findings and limits: The appearance of ubiquitous expanded tumor TCRs in blood was greater at resection than follow-up.

The table lists this clonotype with many counts. Its specificity is unknown. This beta chain is an off-target read within a library intended for alpha chains, so its frequency means little. Time point defined: sample taken at primary tumor resection. Sequencing of whole RNA from tumor, nontumor lung or frozen PBMC involved no sorting. Samples came from 70 to 80 TRACERx patients with untreated early-stage lung cancer. Individual TCR cDNA molecules each bore their own unique molecular identifier. TCRdb reanalysed the 5' RACE reads using MiXCR and keeps one entry per CDR3 protein. The profile shows over 9,500 distinct CDR3 sequences, 3.5% to 4.5% of them singletons.

The J gene is TRBJ2-3, the V gene TRBV7-3; no reliable D call. This receptor was taken from a female donor with early-stage non-small cell lung cancer. The sample was PBMCs, taken at surgery. CDR3 amino acids: CASSSGGTDTQYF. The CDR3 nucleotides are TGTGCCAGCAGCTCCGGTGGCACAGATACGCAGTATTTT.